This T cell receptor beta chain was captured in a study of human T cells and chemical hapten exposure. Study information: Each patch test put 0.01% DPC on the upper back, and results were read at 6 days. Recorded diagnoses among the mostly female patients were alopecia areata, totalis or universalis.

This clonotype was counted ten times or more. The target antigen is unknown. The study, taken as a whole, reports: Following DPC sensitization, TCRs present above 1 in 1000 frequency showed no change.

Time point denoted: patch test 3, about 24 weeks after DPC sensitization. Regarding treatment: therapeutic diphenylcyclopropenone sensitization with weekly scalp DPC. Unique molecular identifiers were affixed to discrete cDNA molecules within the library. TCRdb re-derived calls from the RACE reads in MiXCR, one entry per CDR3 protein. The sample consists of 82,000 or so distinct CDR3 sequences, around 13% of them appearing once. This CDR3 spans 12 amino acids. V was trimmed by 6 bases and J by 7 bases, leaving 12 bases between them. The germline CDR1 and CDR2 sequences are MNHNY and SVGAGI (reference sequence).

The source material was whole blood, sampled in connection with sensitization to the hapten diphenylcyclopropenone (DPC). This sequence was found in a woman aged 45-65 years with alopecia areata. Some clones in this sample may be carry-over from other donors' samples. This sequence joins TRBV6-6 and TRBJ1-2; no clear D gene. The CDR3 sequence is CASSTVLGGYTF. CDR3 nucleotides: TGTGCCAGCAGCACAGTACTTGGTGGCTACACCTTC.